The source of this TCR beta chain is a study of cytomegalovirus exposure and HLA in healthy donors. Measured with immunoSEQ multiplex PCR; TCRdb has only the in-frame clones, and not every one. Of approximately 280,000 clones detected, 86% appear once; the ten largest clones hold roughly 0.99%. As regards this clone: Antigen unknown.

The CDR3 is 15 residues long. CDR1 and CDR2 from the germline V gene are MNHNS and SASEGT. Trimming removed 0 bases from V and 3 bases from J, with 9 bases in between. The study drew the donors from its 120-subject validation cohort, separate from the roughly 710-subject first cohort. Findings and caveats of the study: According to a subsequent analysis, TCR clusters from the first cohort were inclined to appear together in the roughly 120 validation repertoires. According to reports, the classifier identified cytomegalovirus status with high specificity and sensitivity. Specific recognition of CMV antigens was confirmed in vitro for a few chains (all CMV-associated).

The V gene is TRBV6-1, the J gene TRBJ1-5, with D uncertain. The sequence was obtained from a woman in her late teens or twenties in good health and CMV-seronegative. Material for sequencing was PBMCs. CDR3 in DNA: TGTGCCAGCAGTGAAGCGTGGTACACCAATCAGCCCCAGCATTTT. Its protein product is CASSEAWYTNQPQHF.